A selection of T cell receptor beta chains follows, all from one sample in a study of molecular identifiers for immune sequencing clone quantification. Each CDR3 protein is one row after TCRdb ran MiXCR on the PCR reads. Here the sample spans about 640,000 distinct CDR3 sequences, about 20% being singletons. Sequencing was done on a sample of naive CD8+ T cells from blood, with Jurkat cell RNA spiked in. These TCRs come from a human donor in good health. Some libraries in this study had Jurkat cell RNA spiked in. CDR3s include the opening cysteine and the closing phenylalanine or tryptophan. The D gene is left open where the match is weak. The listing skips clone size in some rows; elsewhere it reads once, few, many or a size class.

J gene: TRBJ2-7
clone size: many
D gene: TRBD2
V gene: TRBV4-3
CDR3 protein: CASSPGLAGPYEQYF
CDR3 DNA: TGTGCCAGCAGCCCGGGACTAGCGGGTCCCTACGAGCAGTACTTC

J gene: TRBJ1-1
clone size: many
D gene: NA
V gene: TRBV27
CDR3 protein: CASSYKENTEAFF
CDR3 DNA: TGTGCCAGCAGTTACAAGGAGAACACTGAAGCTTTCTTT

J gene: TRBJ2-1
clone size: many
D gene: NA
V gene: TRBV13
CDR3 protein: CASSLGPRGTYNEQFF
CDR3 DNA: TGTGCCAGCAGCTTAGGCCCGAGGGGGACCTACAATGAGCAGTTCTTC

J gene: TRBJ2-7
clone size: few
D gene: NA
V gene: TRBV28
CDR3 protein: CATAPWTETYEQYF
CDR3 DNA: TGTGCCACCGCCCCCTGGACAGAGACCTACGAGCAGTACTTC

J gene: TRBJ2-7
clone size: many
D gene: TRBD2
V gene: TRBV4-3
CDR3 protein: CASSQVSSGVYEQYF
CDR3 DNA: TGCGCCAGCAGCCAAGTTTCTAGCGGGGTATACGAGCAGTACTTC

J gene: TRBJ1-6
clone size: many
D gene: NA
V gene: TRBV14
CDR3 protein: CASSQAGTSNSPLHF
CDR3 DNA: TGTGCCAGCAGCCAAGCAGGGACAAGTAATTCACCCCTCCACTTT

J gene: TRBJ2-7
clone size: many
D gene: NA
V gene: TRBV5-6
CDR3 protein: CASSLARALSYEQYF
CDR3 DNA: TGTGCCAGCAGCTTGGCCAGGGCACTCTCCTACGAGCAGTACTTC

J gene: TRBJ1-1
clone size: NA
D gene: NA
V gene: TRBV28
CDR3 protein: CASSRTRMNTEAFF
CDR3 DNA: TGTGCCAGCAGCCGCACCCGGATGAACACTGAAGCTTTCTTT

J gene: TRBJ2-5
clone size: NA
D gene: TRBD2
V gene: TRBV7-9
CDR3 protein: CASSSPQLAGGPPATRTQYF
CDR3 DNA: TGTGCCAGCAGCTCACCGCAACTAGCGGGGGGCCCCCCGGCGACCAGGACCCAGTACTTC

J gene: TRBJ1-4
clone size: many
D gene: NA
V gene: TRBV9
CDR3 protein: CASSVGGRATNEKLFF
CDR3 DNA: TGTGCCAGCAGCGTAGGGGGGCGTGCAACTAATGAAAAACTGTTTTTT

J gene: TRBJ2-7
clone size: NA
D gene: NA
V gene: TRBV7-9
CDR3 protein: CASSLNIGPDSYEQYF
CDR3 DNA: TGTGCCAGCAGCTTAAATATCGGACCGGACTCCTACGAGCAGTACTTC

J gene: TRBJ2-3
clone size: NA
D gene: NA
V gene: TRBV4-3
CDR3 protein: CASSEDLAGTDTQYF
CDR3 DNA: TGCGCCAGCAGCGAAGACTTGGCGGGAACAGATACGCAGTATTTT

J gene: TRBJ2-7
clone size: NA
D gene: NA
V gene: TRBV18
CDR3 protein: CASPPRNGTLAGYEQYF
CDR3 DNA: TGTGCCAGCCCACCACGGAATGGGACTTTGGCAGGCTACGAGCAGTACTTC

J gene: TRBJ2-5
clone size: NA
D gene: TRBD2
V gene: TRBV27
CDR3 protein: CARSSRLAGTQETQYF
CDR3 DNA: TGTGCCCGCAGTTCACGACTAGCGGGGACCCAAGAGACCCAGTACTTC

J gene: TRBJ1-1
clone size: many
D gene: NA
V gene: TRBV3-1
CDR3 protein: CASSQVPWASEAFF
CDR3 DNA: TGTGCCAGCAGCCAGGTACCCTGGGCCTCTGAAGCTTTCTTT

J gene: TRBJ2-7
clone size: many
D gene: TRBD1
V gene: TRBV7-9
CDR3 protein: CASSSPGTGGFREQYF
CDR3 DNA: TGTGCCAGCAGCTCCCCCGGGACAGGGGGCTTTCGCGAGCAGTACTTC

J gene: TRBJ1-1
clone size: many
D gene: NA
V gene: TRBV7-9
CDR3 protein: CASGGFTEAFF
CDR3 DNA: TGTGCCAGCGGGGGGTTCACTGAAGCTTTCTTT

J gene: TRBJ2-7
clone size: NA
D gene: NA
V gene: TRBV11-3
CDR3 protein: CASSLEYRLPEQYF
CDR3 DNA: TGTGCCAGCAGCTTAGAATACCGGTTGCCCGAGCAGTACTTC

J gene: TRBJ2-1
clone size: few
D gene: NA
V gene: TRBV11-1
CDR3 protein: CASSRHGSYNEQFF
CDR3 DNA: TGTGCCAGCAGTCGACACGGCTCCTACAATGAGCAGTTCTTC